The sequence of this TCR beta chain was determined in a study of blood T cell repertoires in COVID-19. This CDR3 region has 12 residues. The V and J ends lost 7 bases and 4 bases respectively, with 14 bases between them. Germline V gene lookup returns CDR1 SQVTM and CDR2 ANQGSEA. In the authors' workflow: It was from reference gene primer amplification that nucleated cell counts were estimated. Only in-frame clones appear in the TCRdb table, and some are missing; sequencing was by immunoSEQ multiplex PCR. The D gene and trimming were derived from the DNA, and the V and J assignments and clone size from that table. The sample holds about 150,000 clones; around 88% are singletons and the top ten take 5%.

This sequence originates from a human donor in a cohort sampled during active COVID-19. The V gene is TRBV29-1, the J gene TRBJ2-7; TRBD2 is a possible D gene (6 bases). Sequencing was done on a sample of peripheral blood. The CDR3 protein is CSELRGGYEQYF. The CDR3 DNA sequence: TGCAGCGAGCTCCGTGGGGGGTACGAGCAGTACTTC.